This T cell receptor beta chain was identified in a study of blood T cell repertoires in COVID-19. Whole-study context: Specimens from acute and convalescent COVID-19 originated in the United States, Italy and Spain.

Germline CDR1 is SGDLS and CDR2 is YYNGEE. Trimming removed 3 bases at V and 4 bases at J, with 16 bases between. CDR3 size: 16 residues. Using immunoSEQ multiplex PCR, the repertoire was profiled, and TCRdb retains in-frame clones only, with some absent. The sample has more than 95,000 clones; around 88% are singletons. Sequenced material: peripheral blood. The V call is TRBV9, the J call TRBJ2-2, with D tentatively TRBD2 (6 bases). This sequence was found in a human donor in a cohort sampled during active COVID-19. The CDR3 DNA sequence: TGTGCCAGCAGCGGGGGGGTAGCGGAGCTCACCGGGGAGCTGTTTTTT. Amino acid sequence: CASSGGVAELTGELFF.